The clone carrying this T cell receptor (beta chain) has more than one count but fewer than ten. Its specificity is unknown. Time point in this sample: persistent/refractory GD, antithyroid drugs over 5 years with positive TRAb. Following extraction of RNA from PBMCs, that RNA was used to make the TCR library. This specimen comes from a study of regulatory T cells in long-lasting Graves disease. Study conclusions and caveats: Persistent Graves' patients showed a TCR diversity that was lower than that of newly diagnosed ones.

Arm-PCR of CDR3 regions and iRepertoire HTBI primers were the basis on which TCR beta libraries were built. TCRdb reprocessed the multiplex PCR reads via MiXCR and lists one record per CDR3 protein. In the table there are about 660,000 distinct CDR3 sequences, approximately 31% of which are singletons. V lost 2 bases and J lost 0, with 16 bases in between. Germline CDR1 and CDR2: LNHDA and SQIVND (reference sequence). The CDR3 length is 18 residues. This material consisted of peripheral blood mononuclear cells (PBMCs), taken when the disease was refractory, from a patient treated with antithyroid drugs. The source of this sequence is a female donor with Graves disease. The V and J genes are TRBV19 and TRBJ2-2; D remains ambiguous. The CDR3 DNA reads TGTGCCAGTAGTATAACCAACTATGGATTTTCGAACACCGGGGAGCTGTTTTTT. This encodes CASSITNYGFSNTGELFF.